This is a list of T cell receptor beta chains from one sample in a study of T-cell memory formation after mild COVID-19. TCRdb used MiXCR to reprocess the 5' RACE reads, holding one entry per CDR3 protein. The data contain just over 400,000 distinct CDR3 sequences, under 25% of them singletons. The sequencing sample was made of PBMCs or a T cell subset sorted from them (not recorded which). These receptors originate from an adult woman who had mild COVID-19 (a few samples of this study predate the infection). Cell type and time point are not known. CDR3s include the opening cysteine and the closing phenylalanine or tryptophan. Each record gives: clone size, V gene, J gene, D gene, CDR3 protein, CDR3 DNA. The D gene is left open where the match is weak. Size is stated for part of the rows, as once, few or many counts, or as a class when the clone is expanded.

clone_size: -; v_call: TRBV20-1; j_call: TRBJ2-1; d_call: -; cdr3_aa: CSARGRAYNEQFF; cdr3_nt: TGCAGTGCTAGGGGGCGAGCTTACAATGAGCAGTTCTTC
clone_size: -; v_call: TRBV6-6; j_call: TRBJ2-5; d_call: -; cdr3_aa: CASSVVLETQYF; cdr3_nt: TGTGCCAGCAGTGTAGTTCTGGAGACCCAGTACTTC
clone_size: -; v_call: TRBV3-1; j_call: TRBJ2-3; d_call: -; cdr3_aa: CASSQAQGRSLGTDTQYF; cdr3_nt: TGTGCCAGCAGTCAAGCGCAGGGGAGAAGCCTCGGCACAGATACGCAGTATTTT
clone_size: few; v_call: TRBV3-1; j_call: TRBJ2-1; d_call: TRBD2; cdr3_aa: CASSPLAGGDNEQFF; cdr3_nt: TGTGCCAGCAGCCCTCTGGCGGGAGGAGACAATGAGCAGTTCTTC
clone_size: -; v_call: TRBV29-1; j_call: TRBJ2-3; d_call: TRBD1; cdr3_aa: CSVETGGSDTQYF; cdr3_nt: TGCAGCGTTGAAACAGGGGGTTCGGATACGCAGTATTTT
clone_size: -; v_call: TRBV19; j_call: TRBJ2-3; d_call: -; cdr3_aa: CASRGDSDTQYF; cdr3_nt: TGTGCCAGTAGGGGGGATTCAGATACGCAGTATTTT
clone_size: many; v_call: TRBV12-3/TRBV12-4; j_call: TRBJ2-1; d_call: -; cdr3_aa: CASSHGDEQFF; cdr3_nt: TGTGCCAGCAGCCATGGCGATGAGCAGTTCTTC
clone_size: -; v_call: TRBV12-3/TRBV12-4; j_call: TRBJ1-6; d_call: -; cdr3_aa: CASRRQAIGSYNSPLHF; cdr3_nt: TGTGCCAGCAGGAGACAGGCCATCGGCTCCTATAATTCACCCCTCCACTTT
clone_size: -; v_call: TRBV4-1; j_call: TRBJ2-3; d_call: TRBD2; cdr3_aa: CASSQGPPGLAGALTDTQYF; cdr3_nt: TGCGCCAGCAGCCAAGGGCCACCGGGACTAGCGGGGGCCCTCACAGATACGCAGTATTTT
clone_size: many; v_call: TRBV18; j_call: TRBJ1-5; d_call: -; cdr3_aa: CASSPTAFDNQPQHF; cdr3_nt: TGTGCCAGCTCACCGACAGCGTTCGACAATCAGCCCCAGCATTTT
clone_size: few; v_call: TRBV12-3/TRBV12-4; j_call: TRBJ1-2; d_call: -; cdr3_aa: CASSLPAAANNGYTF; cdr3_nt: TGTGCCAGCAGTTTGCCCGCGGCCGCGAACAATGGCTACACCTTC
clone_size: few; v_call: TRBV7-3; j_call: TRBJ2-2; d_call: TRBD1; cdr3_aa: CASSPSFTGTGGNTGELFF; cdr3_nt: TGTGCCAGCAGCCCGAGCTTTACCGGGACAGGGGGAAACACCGGGGAGCTGTTTTTT
clone_size: few; v_call: TRBV12-3/TRBV12-4; j_call: TRBJ2-2; d_call: -; cdr3_aa: CASSPYRNTGELFF; cdr3_nt: TGTGCCAGCAGTCCCTACCGCAACACCGGGGAGCTGTTTTTT
clone_size: few; v_call: TRBV5-1; j_call: TRBJ2-1; d_call: TRBD1; cdr3_aa: CASSLGPQGEYNEQFF; cdr3_nt: TGCGCCAGCAGCTTGGGTCCACAGGGGGAATACAATGAGCAGTTCTTC
clone_size: many; v_call: TRBV7-9; j_call: TRBJ1-1; d_call: -; cdr3_aa: CASSLNGRNTEAFF; cdr3_nt: TGTGCCAGCAGCTTAAACGGCCGGAACACTGAAGCTTTCTTT
clone_size: -; v_call: TRBV7-6; j_call: TRBJ1-6; d_call: -; cdr3_aa: CASSLDTVDNSPLHF; cdr3_nt: TGTGCCAGCAGCTTAGACACAGTGGATAATTCACCCCTCCACTTT
clone_size: few; v_call: TRBV6-6; j_call: TRBJ2-5; d_call: TRBD2; cdr3_aa: CASRVGGNDETQYF; cdr3_nt: TGTGCCAGCCGAGTGGGAGGGAATGATGAGACCCAGTACTTC
clone_size: few; v_call: TRBV9; j_call: TRBJ2-3; d_call: TRBD2; cdr3_aa: CASSPTSGSDADTQYF; cdr3_nt: TGTGCCAGCAGCCCCACTAGCGGGAGTGATGCAGATACGCAGTATTTT
clone_size: many; v_call: TRBV7-6; j_call: TRBJ1-5; d_call: -; cdr3_aa: CASSLTGSSNQPQHF; cdr3_nt: TGTGCCAGCAGCCTGACTGGAAGTAGCAATCAGCCCCAGCATTTT
clone_size: -; v_call: TRBV19; j_call: TRBJ1-6; d_call: -; cdr3_aa: CASSTGTAATLHF; cdr3_nt: TGTGCCAGTAGTACCGGGACGGCGGCGACCCTCCACTTT
clone_size: -; v_call: TRBV25-1; j_call: TRBJ2-5; d_call: TRBD1; cdr3_aa: CASSETGIRGTGMEETQYF; cdr3_nt: TGTGCCAGCAGTGAAACGGGCATCCGCGGGACAGGGATGGAAGAGACCCAGTACTTC
clone_size: -; v_call: TRBV4-2; j_call: TRBJ2-7; d_call: TRBD1; cdr3_aa: CASSQDRGREQYF; cdr3_nt: TGTGCCAGCAGCCAAGACAGGGGGCGCGAGCAGTACTTC
clone_size: -; v_call: TRBV6-5; j_call: TRBJ2-1; d_call: TRBD2; cdr3_aa: CASKNGGKYNEQFF; cdr3_nt: TGTGCCAGCAAGAACGGGGGGAAGTACAATGAGCAGTTCTTC
clone_size: -; v_call: TRBV20-1; j_call: TRBJ2-7; d_call: -; cdr3_aa: CSARGTSTYEQYF; cdr3_nt: TGCAGTGCTAGAGGAACATCAACCTACGAGCAGTACTTC
clone_size: -; v_call: TRBV7-8; j_call: TRBJ2-4; d_call: TRBD2; cdr3_aa: CASSLALGGINIQYF; cdr3_nt: TGTGCCAGCAGCCTAGCGCTGGGAGGGATAAACATTCAGTACTTC
clone_size: -; v_call: TRBV12-3/TRBV12-4; j_call: TRBJ2-2; d_call: TRBD2; cdr3_aa: CASTKVSGLAAGELFF; cdr3_nt: TGTGCCAGCACCAAAGTATCGGGACTAGCGGCCGGGGAGCTGTTTTTT
clone_size: -; v_call: TRBV7-6; j_call: TRBJ2-7; d_call: TRBD2; cdr3_aa: CASSPGGYHEQYF; cdr3_nt: TGTGCCAGCAGCCCCGGGGGGTACCACGAGCAGTACTTC
clone_size: many; v_call: TRBV12-3/TRBV12-4; j_call: TRBJ1-1; d_call: -; cdr3_aa: CASSLLQNTEAFF; cdr3_nt: TGTGCCAGCAGTTTATTACAGAACACTGAAGCTTTCTTT
clone_size: -; v_call: TRBV6-5; j_call: TRBJ2-7; d_call: -; cdr3_aa: CATRQVYEQYF; cdr3_nt: TGTGCCACCAGACAAGTCTACGAGCAGTACTTC
clone_size: -; v_call: TRBV5-1; j_call: TRBJ1-1; d_call: -; cdr3_aa: CASSPEAGNTEAFF; cdr3_nt: TGCGCCAGCAGCCCGGAGGCAGGCAACACTGAAGCTTTCTTT
clone_size: few; v_call: TRBV30; j_call: TRBJ1-5; d_call: -; cdr3_aa: CAWSMGSEATRQPQHF; cdr3_nt: TGTGCCTGGAGTATGGGATCAGAGGCCACACGCCAGCCCCAGCATTTT
clone_size: -; v_call: TRBV4-1; j_call: TRBJ2-7; d_call: -; cdr3_aa: CASSQVDGLYYEQYF; cdr3_nt: TGCGCCAGCAGCCAGGTGGACGGACTATACTACGAGCAGTACTTC
clone_size: few; v_call: TRBV7-2; j_call: TRBJ2-2; d_call: TRBD1; cdr3_aa: CASSLATGGDTGELFF; cdr3_nt: TGTGCCAGCAGCTTAGCGACAGGGGGAGACACCGGGGAGCTGTTTTTT
clone_size: few; v_call: TRBV7-3; j_call: TRBJ2-1; d_call: -; cdr3_aa: CASSLAVNPYNEQFF; cdr3_nt: TGTGCCAGCAGCTTAGCGGTTAATCCCTACAATGAGCAGTTCTTC
clone_size: few; v_call: TRBV4-2; j_call: TRBJ2-7; d_call: TRBD2; cdr3_aa: CASSQRLAGVSYEQYF; cdr3_nt: TGTGCCAGCAGCCAAAGACTAGCGGGAGTTTCCTACGAGCAGTACTTC
clone_size: -; v_call: TRBV27; j_call: TRBJ2-7; d_call: TRBD1; cdr3_aa: CASSLRGQGLYEQYF; cdr3_nt: TGTGCCAGCAGTTTAAGGGGACAGGGGCTCTACGAGCAGTACTTC
clone_size: -; v_call: TRBV9; j_call: TRBJ2-2; d_call: -; cdr3_aa: CASSRSGTGELFF; cdr3_nt: TGTGCCAGCAGCCGTAGCGGCACCGGGGAGCTGTTTTTT
clone_size: few; v_call: TRBV10-3; j_call: TRBJ2-7; d_call: -; cdr3_aa: CAISVGVNSYEQYF; cdr3_nt: TGTGCCATCAGTGTGGGGGTAAACTCCTACGAGCAGTACTTC
clone_size: -; v_call: TRBV7-8; j_call: TRBJ2-3; d_call: -; cdr3_aa: CASSLARGLDTQYF; cdr3_nt: TGTGCCAGCAGCTTAGCGCGGGGACTAGATACGCAGTATTTT
clone_size: many; v_call: TRBV11-3; j_call: TRBJ2-4; d_call: -; cdr3_aa: CASSSPAVGSNIQYF; cdr3_nt: TGTGCCAGCAGCTCCCCTGCAGTGGGTTCAAACATTCAGTACTTC
clone_size: once; v_call: TRBV6-1; j_call: TRBJ1-2; d_call: -; cdr3_aa: CASTPPAPYGYTF; cdr3_nt: TGTGCCAGCACCCCCCCGGCACCCTATGGCTACACCTTC
clone_size: few; v_call: TRBV2; j_call: TRBJ2-1; d_call: -; cdr3_aa: CASTEVPSSEQFF; cdr3_nt: TGTGCCAGCACTGAGGTCCCCAGCAGTGAGCAGTTCTTC
clone_size: few; v_call: TRBV6-5; j_call: TRBJ2-1; d_call: TRBD2; cdr3_aa: CASSYGRDNEQFF; cdr3_nt: TGTGCCAGCAGTTATGGGAGGGACAATGAGCAGTTCTTC
clone_size: few; v_call: TRBV4-1; j_call: TRBJ2-2; d_call: -; cdr3_aa: CASSQIGQTGELFF; cdr3_nt: TGCGCCAGCAGCCAAATTGGACAGACCGGGGAGCTGTTTTTT
clone_size: few; v_call: TRBV6-5; j_call: TRBJ2-2; d_call: -; cdr3_aa: CASSYSTGGSTGELFF; cdr3_nt: TGTGCCAGCAGTTACTCGACTGGGGGCTCCACCGGGGAGCTGTTTTTT
clone_size: -; v_call: TRBV4-2; j_call: TRBJ2-2; d_call: TRBD2; cdr3_aa: CASSQDPVSGTTTGELFF; cdr3_nt: TGTGCCAGCAGCCAAGATCCGGTTAGCGGGACGACCACCGGGGAGCTGTTTTTT
clone_size: -; v_call: TRBV15; j_call: TRBJ2-1; d_call: TRBD1; cdr3_aa: CATSRGIGTGAVNEQFF; cdr3_nt: TGTGCCACCAGCAGAGGAATCGGGACAGGGGCAGTCAATGAGCAGTTCTTC
clone_size: -; v_call: TRBV11-2; j_call: TRBJ2-5; d_call: -; cdr3_aa: CASSLAGRGWFETQYF; cdr3_nt: TGTGCCAGCAGCTTAGCTGGCAGGGGATGGTTTGAGACCCAGTACTTC
clone_size: few; v_call: TRBV12-5; j_call: TRBJ2-1; d_call: -; cdr3_aa: CASGLVGLSYNEQFF; cdr3_nt: TGTGCTAGTGGTTTGGTCGGGCTGTCCTACAATGAGCAGTTCTTC
clone_size: -; v_call: TRBV4-3; j_call: TRBJ1-4; d_call: TRBD1; cdr3_aa: CASSRDREEKLFF; cdr3_nt: TGCGCCAGCAGCCGGGACAGGGAGGAAAAACTGTTTTTT
clone_size: few; v_call: TRBV25-1; j_call: TRBJ2-3; d_call: TRBD2; cdr3_aa: CASSERGLVPDTQYF; cdr3_nt: TGTGCCAGCAGTGAAAGGGGACTAGTCCCAGATACGCAGTATTTT
clone_size: -; v_call: TRBV2; j_call: TRBJ2-1; d_call: TRBD1; cdr3_aa: CASREQGGSYNEQFF; cdr3_nt: TGTGCCAGCAGGGAACAGGGGGGCTCCTACAATGAGCAGTTCTTC